A selection of T cell receptor beta chains follows, all from one sample in a study of shared clonotypes between healthy human individuals. Some clones are missing from TCRdb's copy, which holds only in-frame ones; the method was immunoSEQ multiplex PCR. This table has more than 2,000,000 clones, 85% to 95% appearing once. Sequencing used naive CD4+ T cells from PBMCs. The receptor set was obtained from a man aged 18 to 30 in good health. Some clones in this sample may be carry-over from other donors' samples. The CDR3 runs from the conserved cysteine through the conserved F or W. D genes are given only for firm matches. Not all rows give a size; the values are once, few, many and, for expanded clones, a class.

CSQAGDNYNEQFF,TGCAGCCAGGCCGGGGACAACTACAATGAGCAGTTCTTC,NA,TRBJ2-1,TRBV29-1,NA,13
CASSPGLNGNEQFF,TGTGCCAGCAGCCCGGGACTCAACGGCAATGAGCAGTTCTTC,NA,TRBJ2-1,TRBV5-4,NA,14
CASSLATQNRGRSTEAFF,TGTGCCAGCAGCTTAGCGACCCAAAACAGGGGGCGGAGCACTGAAGCTTTCTTT,NA,TRBJ1-1,TRBV11-2,TRBD1,18
CSGSSDPYEQYF,TGCAGCGGGTCCAGTGACCCCTACGAGCAGTACTTC,NA,TRBJ2-7,TRBV29-1,NA,12
CAAPPAGGPIYNEQFF,TGTGCCGCGCCTCCTGCGGGAGGGCCAATATACAATGAGCAGTTCTTC,NA,TRBJ2-1,TRBV28,TRBD2,16
CASSFGVEQYF,TGTGCCAGCAGTTTCGGGGTCGAGCAGTACTTC,NA,TRBJ2-7,TRBV28,NA,11
CASSLGSEETQYF,TGCGCCAGCAGCTTGGGATCGGAGGAGACCCAGTACTTC,NA,TRBJ2-5,TRBV5-1,NA,13
CASSRLAGGFYEQYF,TGTGCCAGCAGTAGACTAGCGGGAGGGTTCTACGAGCAGTACTTC,NA,TRBJ2-7,TRBV6-5,TRBD2,15
CASSPSSGANNEQFF,TGTGCCAGCAGTCCCTCTAGCGGAGCTAACAATGAGCAGTTCTTC,NA,TRBJ2-1,TRBV28,TRBD2,15
CASSPRAEVTYLYGYTF,TGTGCCAGCTCACCACGGGCAGAAGTTACATATCTCTATGGCTACACCTTC,NA,TRBJ1-2,TRBV18,NA,17
CSAGLYNEQFF,TGCAGTGCTGGATTATACAATGAGCAGTTCTTC,NA,TRBJ2-1,TRBV20-1,NA,11
CASSSTSGSSYEQYF,TGTGCCAGCAGCTCGACTAGCGGGAGTTCCTACGAGCAGTACTTC,NA,TRBJ2-7,TRBV13,TRBD2,15
CASSPAGRANEQFF,TGTGCCAGCAGCCCGGCAGGGAGGGCAAATGAGCAGTTCTTC,NA,TRBJ2-1,TRBV5-4,TRBD2,14
CASRRAVETQYF,TGTGCCAGCAGAAGAGCCGTGGAGACCCAGTACTTC,NA,TRBJ2-5,TRBV2,NA,12
CASSNDPPGANEKLFF,TGCGCCAGCAGCAACGATCCCCCAGGAGCTAATGAAAAACTGTTTTTT,NA,TRBJ1-4,TRBV5-1,NA,16
CASSVTSGIKNEQFF,TGTGCCAGCAGCGTGACTAGCGGGATTAAAAATGAGCAGTTCTTC,NA,TRBJ2-1,TRBV11-2,TRBD2,15
CASSAEGQNSGNTIYF,TGTGCCAGCAGTGCTGAGGGACAGAACTCTGGAAACACCATATATTTT,once,TRBJ1-3,TRBV2,TRBD1,16
CASSLRGGSETQYF,TGTGCCAGCAGCTTAAGAGGCGGCTCAGAGACCCAGTACTTC,NA,TRBJ2-5,TRBV7-3,NA,14
CASSLRKRATYEQYF,TGTGCCAGCAGTTTAAGGAAGCGGGCGACCTACGAGCAGTACTTC,NA,TRBJ2-7,TRBV28,NA,15
CASSPRTSGRYQETQYF,TGTGCCAGCAGTCCACGGACTAGCGGAAGGTACCAAGAGACCCAGTACTTC,NA,TRBJ2-5,TRBV7-7,TRBD2,17
CASSLVPSGSYNEQFF,TGCGCCAGCAGCTTGGTACCTAGCGGCTCCTACAATGAGCAGTTCTTC,NA,TRBJ2-1,TRBV5-1,TRBD2,16
CAWAPGLQTQETQYF,TGTGCCTGGGCCCCGGGACTGCAAACACAAGAGACCCAGTACTTC,NA,TRBJ2-5,TRBV30,NA,15
CASSVRIGEKLFF,TGTGCCAGTAGTGTCCGGATAGGTGAAAAACTGTTTTTT,few,TRBJ1-4,TRBV19,NA,13
CASSLPGYNEQFF,TGTGCCAGCAGTTTACCGGGCTACAATGAGCAGTTCTTC,NA,TRBJ2-1,TRBV28,NA,13
CASSIEAAINQPQHF,TGTGCCAGTAGTATAGAGGCGGCTATCAATCAGCCCCAGCATTTT,once,TRBJ1-5,TRBV19,NA,15
CASSGTVVTDTQYF,TGTGCCAGCTCGGGGACAGTGGTAACAGATACGCAGTATTTT,NA,TRBJ2-3,TRBV11-2,TRBD1,14